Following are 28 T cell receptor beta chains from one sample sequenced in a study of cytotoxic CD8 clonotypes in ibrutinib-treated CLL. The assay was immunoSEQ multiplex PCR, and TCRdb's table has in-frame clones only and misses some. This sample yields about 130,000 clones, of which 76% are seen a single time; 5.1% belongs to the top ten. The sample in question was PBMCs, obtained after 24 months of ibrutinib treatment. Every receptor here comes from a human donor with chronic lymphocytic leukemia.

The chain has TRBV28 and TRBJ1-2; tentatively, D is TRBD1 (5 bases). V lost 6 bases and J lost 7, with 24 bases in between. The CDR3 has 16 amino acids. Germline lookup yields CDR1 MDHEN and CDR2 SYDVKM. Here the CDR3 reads CASSTTMGVLVGGYTF. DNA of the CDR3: TGTGCCAGCAGCACGACCATGGGGGTCCTTGTGGGTGGCTACACCTTC.

DNA for the CDR3: TGTGCCAGCAGCCGCACCGGGACAGTGGACTATGGCTACACCTTC. It specifies CASSRTGTVDYGYTF. The V call is TRBV5-8, the J call TRBJ1-2; 7 nucleotides align to TRBD1. Germline V gene sequence: CDR1 SGHTS, CDR2 YDEGEE. There are 15 residues in the CDR3. The trim removed 4 bases at V and 3 bases at J, leaving 9 bases unmatched.

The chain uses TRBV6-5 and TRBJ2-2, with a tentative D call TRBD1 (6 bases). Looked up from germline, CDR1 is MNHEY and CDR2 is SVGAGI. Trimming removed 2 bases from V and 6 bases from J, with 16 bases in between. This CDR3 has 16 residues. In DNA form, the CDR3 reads TGTGCCAGCAGTTACGGGGACATCAGGCTTTCCGGGGAGCTGTTTTTT. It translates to CASSYGDIRLSGELFF.

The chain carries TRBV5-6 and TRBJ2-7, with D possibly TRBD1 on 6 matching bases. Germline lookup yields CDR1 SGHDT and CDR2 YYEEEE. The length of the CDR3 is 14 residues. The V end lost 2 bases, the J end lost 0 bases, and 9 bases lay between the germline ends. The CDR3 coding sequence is TGTGCCAGCAGCTTAGGGGGTGGCTCCTACGAGCAGTACTTC. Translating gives CASSLGGGSYEQYF.

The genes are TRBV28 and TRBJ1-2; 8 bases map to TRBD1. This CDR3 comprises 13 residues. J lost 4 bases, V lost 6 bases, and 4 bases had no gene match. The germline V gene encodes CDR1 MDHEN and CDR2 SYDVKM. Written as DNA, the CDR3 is TGTGCCAGCAGCCCCGGGACAGGCTATGGCTACACCTTC. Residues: CASSPGTGYGYTF.

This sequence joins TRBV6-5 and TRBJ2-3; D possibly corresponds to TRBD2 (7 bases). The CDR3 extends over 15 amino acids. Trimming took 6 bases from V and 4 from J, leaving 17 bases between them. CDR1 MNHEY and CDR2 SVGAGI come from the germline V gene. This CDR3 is CASRVRGGGADTQYF. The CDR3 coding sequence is TGTGCCAGCAGGGTGAGGGGGGGCGGGGCAGATACGCAGTATTTT.

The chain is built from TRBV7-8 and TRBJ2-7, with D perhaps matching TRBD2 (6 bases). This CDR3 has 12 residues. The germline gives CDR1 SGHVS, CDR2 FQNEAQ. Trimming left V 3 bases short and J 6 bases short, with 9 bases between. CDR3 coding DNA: TGTGCCAGCAGCTTGCGGGGAGGCGAGCAGTACTTC. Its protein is CASSLRGGEQYF.

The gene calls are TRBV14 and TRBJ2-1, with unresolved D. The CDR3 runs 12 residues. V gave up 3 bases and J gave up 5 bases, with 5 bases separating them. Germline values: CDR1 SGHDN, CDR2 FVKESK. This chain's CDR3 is CASSHLNNEQFF. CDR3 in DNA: TGTGCCAGCAGCCATCTGAACAATGAGCAGTTCTTC.

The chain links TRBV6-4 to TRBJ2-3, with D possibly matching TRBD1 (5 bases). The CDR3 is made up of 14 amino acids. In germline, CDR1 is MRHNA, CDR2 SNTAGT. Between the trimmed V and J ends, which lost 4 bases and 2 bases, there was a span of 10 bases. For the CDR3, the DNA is TGTGCCAGCAGTGTGGCAGGGTCCACAGATACGCAGTATTTT. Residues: CASSVAGSTDTQYF.

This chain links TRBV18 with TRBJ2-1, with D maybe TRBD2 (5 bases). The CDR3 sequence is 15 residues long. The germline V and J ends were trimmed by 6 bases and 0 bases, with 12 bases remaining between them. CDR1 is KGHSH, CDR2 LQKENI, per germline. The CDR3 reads CASSPDLSSYNEQFF. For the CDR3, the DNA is TGTGCCAGCTCCCCGGACTTGAGCTCCTACAATGAGCAGTTCTTC.

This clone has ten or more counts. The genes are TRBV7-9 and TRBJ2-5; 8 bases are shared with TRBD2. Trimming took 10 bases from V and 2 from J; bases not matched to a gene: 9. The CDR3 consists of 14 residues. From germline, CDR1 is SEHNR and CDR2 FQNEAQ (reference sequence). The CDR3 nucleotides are TGTGCCACCCCGGGGCGGGGGGCGCAAGAGACCCAGTACTTC. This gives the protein CATPGRGAQETQYF.

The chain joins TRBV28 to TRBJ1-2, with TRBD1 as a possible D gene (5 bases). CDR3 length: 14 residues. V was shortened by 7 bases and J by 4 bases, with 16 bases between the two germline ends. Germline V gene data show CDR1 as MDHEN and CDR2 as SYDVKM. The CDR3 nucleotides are TGTGCCAGCACCCCTGGGGGGTGGGGCTATGGCTACACCTTC. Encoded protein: CASTPGGWGYGYTF.

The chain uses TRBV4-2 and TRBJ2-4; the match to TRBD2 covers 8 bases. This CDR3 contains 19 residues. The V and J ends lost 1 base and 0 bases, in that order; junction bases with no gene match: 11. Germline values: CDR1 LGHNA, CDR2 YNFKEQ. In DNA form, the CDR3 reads TGTGCCAGCAGCCAAGTGGGGGGACTAGACCTATTAGCCAAAAACATTCAGTACTTC. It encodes CASSQVGGLDLLAKNIQYF.

As DNA, the CDR3 is TGTGCCAGCAGTTACTTGTTTGCTTTCTTT. The encoded protein is CASSYLFAFF. The chain links TRBV6-6 to TRBJ1-1; D is undetermined. V was cut by 1 base and J by 11 bases, with 5 bases left in between. The CDR3 consists of 10 residues. The germline V gene encodes CDR1 MNHNY and CDR2 SVGAGI (reference sequence).

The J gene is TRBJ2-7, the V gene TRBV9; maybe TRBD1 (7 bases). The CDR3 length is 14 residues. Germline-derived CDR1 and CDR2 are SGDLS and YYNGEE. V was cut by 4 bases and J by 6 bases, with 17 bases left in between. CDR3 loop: CASSQGGAVGEQYF. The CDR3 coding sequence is TGTGCCAGCAGCCAGGGGGGCGCGGTGGGCGAGCAGTACTTC.

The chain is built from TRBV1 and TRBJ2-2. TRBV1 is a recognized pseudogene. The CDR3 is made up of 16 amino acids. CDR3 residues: CTSSHGKAPNTGELFF. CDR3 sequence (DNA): TGCACCAGCAGCCACGGAAAAGCTCCGAACACCGGGGAGCTGTTTTTT.

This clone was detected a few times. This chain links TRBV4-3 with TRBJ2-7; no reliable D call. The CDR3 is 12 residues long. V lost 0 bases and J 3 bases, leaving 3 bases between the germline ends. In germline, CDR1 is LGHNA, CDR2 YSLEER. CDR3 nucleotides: TGCGCCAGCAGCCAAGACAGCTACGAGCAGTACTTC. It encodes CASSQDSYEQYF.

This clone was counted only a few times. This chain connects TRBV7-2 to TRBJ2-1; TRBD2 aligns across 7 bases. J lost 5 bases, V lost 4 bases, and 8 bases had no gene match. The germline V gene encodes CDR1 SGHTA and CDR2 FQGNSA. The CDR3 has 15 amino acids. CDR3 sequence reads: CASSSTGLGNNEQFF. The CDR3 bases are TGTGCCAGCAGCTCCACCGGACTAGGTAACAATGAGCAGTTCTTC.

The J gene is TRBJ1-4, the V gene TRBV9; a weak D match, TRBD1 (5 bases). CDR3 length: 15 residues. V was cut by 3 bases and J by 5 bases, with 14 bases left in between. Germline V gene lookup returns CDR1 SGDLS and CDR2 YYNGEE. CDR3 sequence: CASSGSVGLNEKLFF. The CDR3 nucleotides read TGTGCCAGCAGCGGCAGTGTGGGACTAAATGAAAAACTGTTTTTT.

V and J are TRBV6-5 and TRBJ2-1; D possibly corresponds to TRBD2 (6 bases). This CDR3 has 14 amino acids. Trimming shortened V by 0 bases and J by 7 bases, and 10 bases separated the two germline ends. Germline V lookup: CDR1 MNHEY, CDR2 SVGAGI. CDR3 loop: CASSYSRRVNEQFF. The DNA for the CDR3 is TGTGCCAGCAGTTACTCGAGGAGGGTGAATGAGCAGTTCTTC.

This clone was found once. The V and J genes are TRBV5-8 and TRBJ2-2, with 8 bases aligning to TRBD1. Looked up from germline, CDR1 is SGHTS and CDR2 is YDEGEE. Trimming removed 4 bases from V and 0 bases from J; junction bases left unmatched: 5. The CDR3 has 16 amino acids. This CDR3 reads CASSLRGPSNTGELFF. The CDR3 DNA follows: TGTGCCAGCAGCCTCAGGGGGCCCTCGAACACCGGGGAGCTGTTTTTT.

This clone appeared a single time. The CDR3 bases are TGCGCCAGCAGCCAAGATCGCTCCTACGAGCAGTACTTC. This encodes CASSQDRSYEQYF. The chain links TRBV4-1 to TRBJ2-7; no clear D. There are 13 residues in the CDR3. V was shortened by 0 bases and J by 0 bases, with 3 bases between the two germline ends. Looked up from germline, CDR1 is MGHRA and CDR2 is YSYEKL.

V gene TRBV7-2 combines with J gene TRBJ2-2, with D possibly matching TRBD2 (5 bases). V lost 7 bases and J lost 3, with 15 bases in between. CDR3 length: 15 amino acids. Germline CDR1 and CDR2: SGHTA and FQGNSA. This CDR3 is CASTDGGRYTGELFF. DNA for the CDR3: TGTGCCAGCACGGACGGAGGCCGGTACACCGGGGAGCTGTTTTTT.

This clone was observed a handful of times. CDR3 sequence (DNA): TGTGCCAGCAGCCCTCGGACAGGGTCCCACGAGCAGTACTTC. Protein product: CASSPRTGSHEQYF. The V call is TRBV7-2, the J call TRBJ2-7, with 8 nucleotides matching TRBD1. Trimming removed 5 bases from V and 5 bases from J; junction bases left unmatched: 8. Germline V gene sequence: CDR1 SGHTA, CDR2 FQGNSA. This CDR3 spans 14 amino acids.

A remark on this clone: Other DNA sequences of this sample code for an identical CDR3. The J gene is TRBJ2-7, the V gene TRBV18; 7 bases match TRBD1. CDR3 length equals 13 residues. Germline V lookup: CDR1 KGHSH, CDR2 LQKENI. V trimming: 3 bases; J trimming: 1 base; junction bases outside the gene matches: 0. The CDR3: CASSPGQSYEQYF. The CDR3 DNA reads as TGTGCCAGCTCACCGGGACAGTCCTACGAGCAGTACTTC.

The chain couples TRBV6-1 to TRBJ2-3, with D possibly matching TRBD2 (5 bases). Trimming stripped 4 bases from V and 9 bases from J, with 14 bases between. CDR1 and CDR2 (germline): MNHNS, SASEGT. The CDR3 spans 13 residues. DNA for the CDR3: TGTGCCAGCAGTGCCTCCCGGGGTGCCACGCAGTATTTT. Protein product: CASSASRGATQYF.

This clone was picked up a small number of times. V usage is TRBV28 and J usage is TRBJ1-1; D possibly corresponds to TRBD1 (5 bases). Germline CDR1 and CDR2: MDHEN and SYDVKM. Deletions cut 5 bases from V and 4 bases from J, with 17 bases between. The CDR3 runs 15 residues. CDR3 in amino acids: CASSARGQGGTEAFF. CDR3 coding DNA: TGTGCCAGCAGTGCTCGCGGGCAGGGCGGCACTGAAGCTTTCTTT.

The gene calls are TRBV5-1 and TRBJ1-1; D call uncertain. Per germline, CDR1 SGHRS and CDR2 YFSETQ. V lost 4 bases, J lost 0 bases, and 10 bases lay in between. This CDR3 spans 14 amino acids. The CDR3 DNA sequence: TGCGCCAGCAGCCCCCGGCCCATGAACACTGAAGCTTTCTTT. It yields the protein CASSPRPMNTEAFF.